Reported below is one TCR beta chain. Libraries were prepared by immunoSEQ multiplex PCR; TCRdb keeps only in-frame clonotypes and omits some of them. The top ten hold approximately 0.59% of the sample, which has around 76,000 clones, roughly 90% seen once. Trimming pared 5 bases from V and 2 bases from J, leaving 13 bases between. CDR3 length: 15 amino acids. The germline CDR1 and CDR2 sequences are SGHRS and YFSETQ. This sample is part of a study of blood T cell repertoires in COVID-19. Background on the study: The United States, Italy and Spain supplied acute and convalescent COVID-19 samples.

The chain combines TRBV5-1 with TRBJ2-2; D gene unclear. Sequencing input: peripheral blood. The sequence was collected from a man in his sixties with acute or convalescent COVID-19. In DNA form, the CDR3 reads TGCGCCAGCAGGCCTATTGCGGTTAACACCGGGGAGCTGTTTTTT. This encodes CASRPIAVNTGELFF.